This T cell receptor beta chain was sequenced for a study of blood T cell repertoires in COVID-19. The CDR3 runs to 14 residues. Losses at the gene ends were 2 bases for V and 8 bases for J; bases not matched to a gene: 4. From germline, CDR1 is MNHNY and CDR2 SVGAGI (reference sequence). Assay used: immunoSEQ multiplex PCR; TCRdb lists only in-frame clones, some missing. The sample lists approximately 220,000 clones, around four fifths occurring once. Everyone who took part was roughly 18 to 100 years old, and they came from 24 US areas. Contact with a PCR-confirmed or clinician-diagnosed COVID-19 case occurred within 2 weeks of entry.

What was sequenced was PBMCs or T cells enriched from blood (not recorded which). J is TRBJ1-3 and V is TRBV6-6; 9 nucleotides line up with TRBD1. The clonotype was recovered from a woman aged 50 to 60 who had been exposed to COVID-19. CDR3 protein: CASSYQDRGDTIYF. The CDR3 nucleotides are TGTGCCAGCAGTTACCAGGACAGGGGAGACACCATATATTTT.